The 22 T cell receptor beta chains presented below share a single source sample, sequenced in a study of blood T cell repertoires in COVID-19. Some clones are missing from TCRdb's copy, which holds only in-frame ones; the method was immunoSEQ multiplex PCR. This repertoire shows a few hundred thousand clones, roughly 90% found once; its top ten account for 2.5% to 3%. Sequencing was carried out using PBMCs or T cells enriched from blood (not recorded which). The receptor set was obtained from a woman aged 25 to 39 who had recovered from COVID-19.

This chain links TRBV3-1 (or the pseudogene TRBV3-2) with TRBJ1-1; D possibly corresponds to TRBD1 (6 bases). The V end lost 0 bases, the J end lost 1 base, and 12 bases lay between the germline ends. Germline CDR1 reads LGHDT; CDR2 reads YNNKEL (reference sequence). CDR3 length: 16 residues. The CDR3, as DNA: TGTGCCAGCAGCCAAGATGCGGACAGAGGGAACACTGAAGCTTTCTTT. Translation gives CASSQDADRGNTEAFF.

Worth noting for this clone: The junction differs from germline at one of its ends, possibly a read error. This CDR3 reads CASSQGRGPRADTQYF. CDR3 DNA sequence: TGTGCTAGCAGCCAAGGGCGGGGCCCGCGGGCAGATACGCAGTATTTT. V and J are TRBV7-7 and TRBJ2-3; the D gene is possibly TRBD2 (6 bases). The CDR3 totals 16 residues. Per the germline V gene, CDR1 is SSHAT and CDR2 is FNYEAQ (reference sequence). Looking up the rest from reference TRBV7-7 and TRBJ2-3 gives the full variable domain: GAGVSQSPRYKVTKRGQDVTLRCDPISSHATLYWYQQALGQGPEFLTYFNYEAQPDKSGLPSDRFSAERPEGSISTLTIQRTEQRDSAMYRCASSQGRGPRADTQYFGPGTRLTVL.

V gene TRBV7-8 combines with J gene TRBJ2-1; the D gene is possibly TRBD1 (5 bases). CDR3 length: 15 residues. Germline V lookup: CDR1 SGHVS, CDR2 FQNEAQ. Trimming pared 3 bases from V and 3 bases from J, leaving 12 bases between. The CDR3 DNA reads as TGTGCCAGCAGCTTTCAAGCACAGGTCTACAATGAGCAGTTCTTC. Amino acid sequence: CASSFQAQVYNEQFF.

This sequence joins TRBV7-2 and TRBJ2-4, with D uncertain. This CDR3 region has 16 residues. CDR1 is SGHTA, CDR2 FQGNSA, per germline. V dropped 8 bases and J dropped 0 bases, with 17 bases sitting between them. The CDR3 is CASSLDKPLAKNIQYF. DNA for the CDR3: TGTGCCAGCTCTCTCGACAAACCTTTAGCCAAAAACATTCAGTACTTC.

As DNA, the CDR3 is TGTGCCAGCAGCTTACAGTTTGGAGGGGATGGCTACACCTTC. It translates to CASSLQFGGDGYTF. V usage is TRBV7-8 and J usage is TRBJ1-2, with D tentatively TRBD1 (5 bases). CDR1 and CDR2 (germline): SGHVS, FQNEAQ. This CDR3 is built from 14 residues. V lost 2 bases to trimming and J lost 6 bases, with 13 bases between them.

J is TRBJ2-5 and V is TRBV11-3, with 9 bases that match TRBD1. In germline, CDR1 is SGHNT, CDR2 YENEEA. The CDR3 is 15 amino acids. V gave up 3 bases and J gave up 5 bases; unmatched junction bases: 7. CDR3 sequence (DNA): TGTGCCAGCAGCTTTGGGGACAGGGACGGCGAGACCCAGTACTTC. Translation: CASSFGDRDGETQYF.

This clone has just one count. The same CDR3 is also encoded by other DNA sequences in this sample. The genes are TRBV5-1 and TRBJ2-7; D is ambiguous. Trimming took off 0 bases at V and 3 bases at J, with 4 bases between the two ends. The CDR3 has 12 residues. Germline loops: CDR1 SGHRS, CDR2 YFSETQ. The DNA for the CDR3 is TGCGCCAGCAGCTTGGGAGGCTACGAGCAGTACTTC. Amino acids: CASSLGGYEQYF.

The V call is TRBV6-4, the J call TRBJ2-7, with D maybe TRBD1 (5 bases). The CDR3 has 14 residues. Germline-derived CDR1 and CDR2 are MRHNA and SNTAGT. Trimming stripped 5 bases from V and 4 bases from J, with 15 bases between. This CDR3 is CASSYDSLGYEQYF. In nucleotides, the CDR3 is TGTGCCAGCAGTTACGACAGCCTAGGGTACGAGCAGTACTTC.

The rearrangement links TRBV6-1 to TRBJ1-2; D is unresolved. This CDR3 comprises 14 residues. The V and J ends lost 2 bases and 6 bases respectively, with 13 bases between them. In germline, CDR1 is MNHNS, CDR2 SASEGT. CDR3 bases: TGTGCCAGCAGTGAAACGGGTCAGTTTGATGGCTACACCTTC. Protein: CASSETGQFDGYTF.

The chain couples TRBV27 to TRBJ2-1, with D perhaps TRBD1 (6 bases). CDR3 size: 13 residues. The V end lost 1 base, the J end lost 9 bases, and 10 bases lay between the germline ends. CDR1 MNHEY and CDR2 SMNVEV come from the germline V gene (reference sequence). CDR3 sequence (DNA): TGTGCCAGCAGTTTATTGGGACATGCTGAGCAGTTCTTC. As protein: CASSLLGHAEQFF.

J is TRBJ2-5 and V is TRBV5-1, with D hard to call. V was clipped by 2 bases and J by 2 bases, with 7 bases between them. In germline, CDR1 is SGHRS, CDR2 YFSETQ. CDR3 length: 13 amino acids. This CDR3 is CASSFGSQETQYF. CDR3 bases: TGCGCCAGCAGCTTCGGTTCTCAAGAGACCCAGTACTTC.

This rearrangement joins TRBV5-6 to TRBJ2-1; TRBD2 aligns across 7 bases. Germline V gene lookup returns CDR1 SGHDT and CDR2 YYEEEE. The J segment lost 4 bases and the V segment lost 5 bases, leaving 12 bases of the junction unmatched. This CDR3 has 16 residues. The CDR3 DNA reads as TGTGCCAGCAGTTTCGAAGCGGGACTGATTTACAATGAGCAGTTCTTC. It encodes CASSFEAGLIYNEQFF.

CDR3 loop: CAISESRGVHQETQYF. CDR3 sequence (DNA): TGTGCCATCAGTGAGTCTCGCGGGGTCCACCAAGAGACCCAGTACTTC. The V gene is TRBV10-3, the J gene TRBJ2-5; weak D call: TRBD2 (6 bases). Germline V gene sequence: CDR1 ENHRY, CDR2 SYGVKD. This CDR3 has 16 amino acids. The germline V and J ends were trimmed by 0 bases and 0 bases, with 11 bases remaining between them.

The rearrangement links TRBV6-5 to TRBJ2-3; D is undetermined. The CDR3 loop spans 15 amino acids. V was clipped by 0 bases and J by 0 bases, with 7 bases between them. Germline CDR1 MNHEY, CDR2 SVGAGI. The CDR3 nucleotides read TGTGCCAGCAGTTACTCGAGAATAAGCACAGATACGCAGTATTTT. Translation gives CASSYSRISTDTQYF.

The V gene is TRBV4-1, the J gene TRBJ1-1, with a tentative D call TRBD1 (5 bases). V was cut by 9 bases and J by 5 bases, with 16 bases left in between. The CDR3 runs to 13 residues. Germline CDR1 is MGHRA and CDR2 is YSYEKL. The CDR3: CASGRGGYTEAFF. The CDR3 DNA reads TGCGCCAGTGGGCGGGGGGGGTATACTGAAGCTTTCTTT.

V usage is TRBV5-1 and J usage is TRBJ2-7; D might be TRBD1 (5 bases). Germline loops: CDR1 SGHRS, CDR2 YFSETQ. This CDR3 is 13 amino acids long. Trimming left V 4 bases short and J 4 bases short, with 12 bases between. CDR3 DNA sequence: TGCGCCAGCAGCGCCTGGGGCGGATACGAGCAGTACTTC. The encoded protein is CASSAWGGYEQYF.

This clone was found a few times. The chain joins TRBV10-3 to TRBJ1-1, with TRBD1 matching over 10 bases. The CDR3 covers 14 residues. Trimming at V came to 7 bases and at J to 5 bases, leaving 7 bases not matched to a gene. Germline CDR1 and CDR2: ENHRY and SYGVKD. The CDR3 sequence: CAITRQGAGTEAFF. The CDR3 nucleotides read TGTGCCATCACCCGACAGGGGGCGGGAACTGAAGCTTTCTTT.

V and J are TRBV6-9 and TRBJ1-3, with 8 nucleotides matching TRBD1. J gave up 1 base and V 4 bases, and 9 bases lay outside the gene matches. The CDR3 is 17 amino acids. CDR1 MNHGY and CDR2 SVAAGI come from the germline V gene. The CDR3 spells CASSFRTGTGSGNTIYF. CDR3 nucleotide sequence: TGTGCCAGCAGTTTCCGGACAGGGACGGGGTCTGGAAACACCATATATTTT.

The chain combines TRBV14 with TRBJ2-5; D unresolved. This CDR3 comprises 14 residues. V gave up 4 bases and J gave up 5 bases, with 14 bases separating them. Germline values: CDR1 SGHDN, CDR2 FVKESK. The CDR3 is CASSLLLAAETQYF. CDR3 sequence (DNA): TGTGCCAGCAGCCTATTATTAGCCGCCGAGACCCAGTACTTC.

CDR3 nucleotide sequence: TGTGCCAGTAGTATGGTCGCTAGAGACAATGAGCAGTTCTTC. It specifies CASSMVARDNEQFF. V and J are TRBV19 and TRBJ2-1, with unresolved D. V gave up 3 bases and J gave up 5 bases, with 11 bases separating them. Germline values: CDR1 LNHDA, CDR2 SQIVND (reference sequence). This CDR3 has 14 amino acids.

About this clone itself: One end of the junction does not line up with germline, which may come from a read error. This chain joins TRBV7-8 and TRBJ1-2; D perhaps matches TRBD1 (6 bases). CDR3 length: 14 amino acids. In germline, CDR1 is SGHVS, CDR2 FQNEAQ. CDR3 sequence reads: CASSLGGQYYGYTF. CDR3 in DNA: TGTGCCAGCAGTTTAGGGGGGCAATACTATGGCTACACCTTC.

This clone was seen only a few times. This chain connects TRBV7-2 to TRBJ1-2; D may be TRBD1 (6 bases). The CDR3 is 16 amino acids. The germline CDR1 and CDR2 sequences are SGHTA and FQGNSA. V was trimmed by 1 base and J by 2 bases, leaving 14 bases between them. The CDR3 sequence is CASSLVGTGNNYGYTF. DNA for the CDR3: TGTGCCAGCAGCTTAGTAGGTACAGGGAACAACTATGGCTACACCTTC.